The subject of this entry is one T cell receptor beta chain. Its target is unknown. These data come from a study of CD8+ T cells in alopecia areata. The study, taken as a whole, reports: Uncertainty about whether baseline CD8+ expansion is linked to response remains, with one nonresponder. Unlike in mice, where it was clearer, TCR sharing across patients was less clear, possibly HLA-related. More clonal than normal scalp was lesional scalp, particularly alopecia totalis/universalis.

Treatment given: oral pan-JAK inhibitor, 5-10 mg twice daily. Specimens obtained from alopecia areata patients comprised lesional scalp punch biopsies and peripheral blood. The germline V gene has CDR1 LNHDA and CDR2 SQIVND (reference sequence). This CDR3 contains 14 residues. Deletions cut 10 bases from V and 5 bases from J, with 18 bases between. TCR sequencing used cDNA made by reverse transcription of extracted RNA. Libraries were prepared by immunoSEQ multiplex PCR; TCRdb keeps only in-frame clonotypes and omits some of them. The sample contains 95,000 to 150,000 clones, more than 40% of which appear only once.

This sample comprised CD4+ T cells sorted from blood, obtained at week 4, from a patient treated with tofacitinib. The chain uses TRBV19 and TRBJ1-5; D call uncertain. This TCR was sampled from a human donor with alopecia areata. CDR3 nucleotide sequence: TGTGCCACTGTTAATAGGGCCGGCGATCAGCCCCAGCATTTT. Its protein product is CATVNRAGDQPQHF.